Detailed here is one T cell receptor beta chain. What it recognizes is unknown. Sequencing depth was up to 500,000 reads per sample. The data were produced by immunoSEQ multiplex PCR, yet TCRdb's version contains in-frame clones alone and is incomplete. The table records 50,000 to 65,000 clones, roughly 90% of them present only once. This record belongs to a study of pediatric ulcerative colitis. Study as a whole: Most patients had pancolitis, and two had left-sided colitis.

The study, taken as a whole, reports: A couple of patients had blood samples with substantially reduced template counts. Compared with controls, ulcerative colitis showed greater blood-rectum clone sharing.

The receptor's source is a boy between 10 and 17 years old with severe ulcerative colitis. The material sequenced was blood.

The CDR3 region is CASSALAGGTGELFF. The CDR3 region has the DNA TGTGCCAGCAGTGCACTAGCGGGAGGCACCGGGGAGCTGTTTTTT. The V and J genes are TRBV2 and TRBJ2-2; 12 bases agree with TRBD2. The trim removed 4 bases at V and 4 bases at J, leaving 1 base unmatched. Germline V gene lookup returns CDR1 SNHLY and CDR2 FYNNEI. This CDR3 has 15 amino acids.